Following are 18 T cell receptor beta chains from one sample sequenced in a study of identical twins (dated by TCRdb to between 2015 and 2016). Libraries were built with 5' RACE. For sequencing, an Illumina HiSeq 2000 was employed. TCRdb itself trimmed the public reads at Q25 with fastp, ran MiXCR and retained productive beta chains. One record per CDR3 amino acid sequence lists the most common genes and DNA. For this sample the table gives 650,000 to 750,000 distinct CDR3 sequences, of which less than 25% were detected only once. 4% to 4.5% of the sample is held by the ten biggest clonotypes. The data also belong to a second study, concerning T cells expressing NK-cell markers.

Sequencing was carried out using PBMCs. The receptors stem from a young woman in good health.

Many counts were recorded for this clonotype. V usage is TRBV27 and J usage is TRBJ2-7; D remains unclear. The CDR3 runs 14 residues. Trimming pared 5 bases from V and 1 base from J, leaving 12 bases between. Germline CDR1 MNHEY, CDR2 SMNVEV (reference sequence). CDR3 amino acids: CASSPQLVSYEQYF. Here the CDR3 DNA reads TGTGCCAGCAGTCCCCAACTGGTGTCCTACGAGCAGTACTTC.

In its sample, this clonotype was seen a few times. The CDR3, as DNA: TGCAGTGCTCCTGAGTGGGGGTCCTACGAGCAGTACTTC. This encodes CSAPEWGSYEQYF. This rearrangement joins TRBV20-1 to TRBJ2-7; tentatively, D is TRBD1 or TRBD2 (5 bases each). V was pared by 5 bases and J by 1 base, with 12 bases between. CDR3 length equals 13 residues. The germline CDR1 and CDR2 sequences are DFQATT and SNEGSKA (reference sequence).

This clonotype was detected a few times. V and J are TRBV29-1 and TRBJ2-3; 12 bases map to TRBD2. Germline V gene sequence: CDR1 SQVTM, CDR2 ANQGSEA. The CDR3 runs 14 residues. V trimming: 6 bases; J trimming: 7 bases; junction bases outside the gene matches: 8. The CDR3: CSVETSGGPYTQYF. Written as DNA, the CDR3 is TGCAGCGTGGAGACTAGCGGGGGACCCTATACGCAGTATTTT.

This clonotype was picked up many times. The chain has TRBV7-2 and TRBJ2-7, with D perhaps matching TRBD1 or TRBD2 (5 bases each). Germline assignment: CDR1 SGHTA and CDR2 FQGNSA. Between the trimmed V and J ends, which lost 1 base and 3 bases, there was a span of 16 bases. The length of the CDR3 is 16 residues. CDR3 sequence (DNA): TGTGCCAGCAGCTTAGATAGGGACCGCGGCTACTACGAGCAGTACTTC. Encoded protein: CASSLDRDRGYYEQYF.

The CDR3 DNA follows: TGTGCCAGCAGTGAATCCCTAGCGGTCGCCTACAATGAGCAGTTCTTC. Protein: CASSESLAVAYNEQFF. This chain uses TRBV6-1 with TRBJ2-1, with TRBD2 matching over 7 bases. CDR1 is MNHNS, CDR2 SASEGT, per germline. The CDR3 consists of 16 residues. With V trimmed by 2 bases and J by 2 bases, 6 bases remained unmatched.

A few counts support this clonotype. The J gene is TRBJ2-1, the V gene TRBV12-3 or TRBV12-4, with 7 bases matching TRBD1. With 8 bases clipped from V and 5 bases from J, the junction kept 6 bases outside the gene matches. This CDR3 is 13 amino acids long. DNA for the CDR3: TGTGCCAGCGAAAGACAGGGCAACAATGAGCAGTTCTTC. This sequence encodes CASERQGNNEQFF.

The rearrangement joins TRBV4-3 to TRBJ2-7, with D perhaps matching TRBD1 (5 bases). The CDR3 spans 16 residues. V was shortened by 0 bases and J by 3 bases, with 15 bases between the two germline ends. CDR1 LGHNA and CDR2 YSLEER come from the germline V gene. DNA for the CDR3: TGCGCCAGCAGCCAAGATTCCCAGGGTGGGTACTACGAGCAGTACTTC. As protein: CASSQDSQGGYYEQYF.

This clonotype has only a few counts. Here the CDR3 DNA reads TGTGCCAGCAGTTACGAGTGGGGGTCCTACAATGAGCAGTTCTTC. The encoded protein is CASSYEWGSYNEQFF. The V call is TRBV7-2, the J call TRBJ2-1; D assignment may be TRBD1 or TRBD2 (5 bases each). CDR1 SGHTA and CDR2 FQGNSA come from the germline V gene. The CDR3 consists of 15 residues. Trimming left V 6 bases short and J 1 base short, with 13 bases between.

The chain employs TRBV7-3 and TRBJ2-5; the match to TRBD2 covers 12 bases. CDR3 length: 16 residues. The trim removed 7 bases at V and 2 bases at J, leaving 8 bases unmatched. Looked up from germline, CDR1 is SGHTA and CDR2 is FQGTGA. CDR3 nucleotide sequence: TGTGCCAGCATCCCTCCTGGACTAGCGGGGCAAGAGACCCAGTACTTC. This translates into CASIPPGLAGQETQYF.

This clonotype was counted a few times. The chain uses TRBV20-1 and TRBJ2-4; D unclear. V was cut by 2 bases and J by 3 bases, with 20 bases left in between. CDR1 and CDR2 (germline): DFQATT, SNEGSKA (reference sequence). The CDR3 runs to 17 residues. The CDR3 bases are TGCAGTGCTAGACGACCCGGGTCCCCCCGCTACAAAAACATTCAGTACTTC. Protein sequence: CSARRPGSPRYKNIQYF.

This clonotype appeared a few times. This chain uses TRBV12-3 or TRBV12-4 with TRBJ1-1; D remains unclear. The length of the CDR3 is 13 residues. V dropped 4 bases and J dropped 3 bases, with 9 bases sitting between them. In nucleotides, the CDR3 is TGTGCCAGCAGTTCCGACGAGGACACTGAAGCTTTCTTT. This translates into CASSSDEDTEAFF.

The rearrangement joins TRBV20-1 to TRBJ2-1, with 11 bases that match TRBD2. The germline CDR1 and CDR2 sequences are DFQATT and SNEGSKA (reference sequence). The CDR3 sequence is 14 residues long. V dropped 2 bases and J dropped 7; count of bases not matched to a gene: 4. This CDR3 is CSARLAGGTNEQFF. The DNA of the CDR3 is TGCAGTGCTAGACTAGCGGGGGGAACGAATGAGCAGTTCTTC.

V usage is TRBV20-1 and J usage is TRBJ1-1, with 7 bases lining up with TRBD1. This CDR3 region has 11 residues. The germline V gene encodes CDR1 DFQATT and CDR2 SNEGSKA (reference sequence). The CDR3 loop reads CRAGGNTEAFF. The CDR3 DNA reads TGCAGAGCAGGGGGAAACACTGAAGCTTTCTTT.

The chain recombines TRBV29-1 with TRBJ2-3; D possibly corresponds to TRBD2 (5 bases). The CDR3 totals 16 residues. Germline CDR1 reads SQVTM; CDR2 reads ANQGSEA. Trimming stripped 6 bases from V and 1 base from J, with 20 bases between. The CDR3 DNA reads TGCAGCGTCCACCTCCCGGGGATTCGGGGCACAGATACGCAGTATTTT. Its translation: CSVHLPGIRGTDTQYF.

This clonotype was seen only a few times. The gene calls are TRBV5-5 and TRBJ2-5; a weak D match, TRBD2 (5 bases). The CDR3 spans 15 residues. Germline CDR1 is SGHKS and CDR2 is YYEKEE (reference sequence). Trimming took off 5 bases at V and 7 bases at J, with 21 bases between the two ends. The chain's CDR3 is CASRMRGPLVGTQYF. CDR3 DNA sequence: TGTGCCAGCAGGATGCGTGGGCCACTAGTCGGGACCCAGTACTTC.

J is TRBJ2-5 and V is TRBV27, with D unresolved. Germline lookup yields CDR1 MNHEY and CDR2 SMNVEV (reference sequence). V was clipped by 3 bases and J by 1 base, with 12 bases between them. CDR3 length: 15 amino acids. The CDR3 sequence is CASSFGMGSQETQYF. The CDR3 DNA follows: TGTGCCAGCAGTTTTGGGATGGGAAGCCAAGAGACCCAGTACTTC.

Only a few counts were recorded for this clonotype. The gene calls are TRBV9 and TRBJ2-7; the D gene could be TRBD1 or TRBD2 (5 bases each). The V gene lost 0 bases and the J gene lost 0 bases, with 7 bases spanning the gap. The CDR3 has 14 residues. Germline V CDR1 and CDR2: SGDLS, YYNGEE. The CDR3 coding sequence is TGTGCCAGCAGCGTAGGGGGGTTCTCCTACGAGCAGTACTTC. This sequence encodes CASSVGGFSYEQYF.

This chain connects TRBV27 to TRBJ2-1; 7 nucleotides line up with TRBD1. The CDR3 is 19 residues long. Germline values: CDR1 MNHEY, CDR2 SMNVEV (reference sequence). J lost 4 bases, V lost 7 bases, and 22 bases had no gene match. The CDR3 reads CASTSRDSRWERDYNEQFF. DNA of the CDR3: TGTGCCAGCACCTCGAGGGACAGCCGATGGGAACGGGATTACAATGAGCAGTTCTTC.